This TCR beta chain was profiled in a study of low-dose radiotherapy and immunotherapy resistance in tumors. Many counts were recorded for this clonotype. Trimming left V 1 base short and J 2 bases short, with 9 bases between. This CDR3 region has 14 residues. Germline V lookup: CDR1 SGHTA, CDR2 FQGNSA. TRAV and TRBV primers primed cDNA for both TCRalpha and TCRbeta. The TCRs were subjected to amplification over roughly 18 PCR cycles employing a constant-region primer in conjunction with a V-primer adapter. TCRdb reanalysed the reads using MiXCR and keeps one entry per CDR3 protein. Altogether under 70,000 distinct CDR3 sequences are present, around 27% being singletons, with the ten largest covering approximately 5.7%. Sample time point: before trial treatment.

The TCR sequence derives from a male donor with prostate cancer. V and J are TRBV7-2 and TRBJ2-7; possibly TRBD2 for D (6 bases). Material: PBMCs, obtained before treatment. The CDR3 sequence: CASSLGTKAYEQYF. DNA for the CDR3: TGTGCCAGCAGCTTAGGGACTAAAGCCTACGAGCAGTACTTC.